Sequencing of this T cell receptor (beta chain) was carried out in a study of blood T cell repertoires in COVID-19. Overall study context: Samples of COVID-19 (acute and convalescent) were obtained from the United States, Italy and Spain. The analysed material was cDNA or gDNA that came from T cells, B-cell-depleted T cells, or PBMCs.

Authors' processing steps: Amplification of reference gene primers provided the estimated nucleated cell counts. Sequenced by immunoSEQ multiplex PCR; TCRdb stores in-frame clones only, minus some. That table furnishes V, J and clone size, whereas the DNA furnished D and trimming. The sample records roughly 16,000 clones, about 91% being singletons. Trimming at V came to 7 bases and at J to 10 bases, leaving 8 bases not matched to a gene. Germline values: CDR1 MDHEN, CDR2 SYDVKM. CDR3 length: 13 amino acids. The sequenced material came from peripheral blood. The TCR sequence derives from a human donor in a cohort sampled during active COVID-19. The chain employs TRBV28 and TRBJ2-1; TRBD1 agrees at 9 bases. The CDR3 nucleotides are TGTGCCAGCACCCCGGGACAGGGTTTGGAGCAGTTCTTC. It specifies CASTPGQGLEQFF.